A selection of T cell receptor beta chains follows, all from one sample in a study of blood T cells in healthy people across ages. TCRdb analysed the 5' RACE reads with MiXCR anew, one entry per CDR3 protein. The sample carries roughly 1.4 million distinct CDR3 sequences, approximately 60% recorded once. The sample comprised blood. The receptor set was obtained from a man between 18 and 29 years old in good health. Each CDR3 is given with its conserved first and last residue. D genes are given only for firm matches. The size of a clone is reported for some rows only, either as once, few or many, or as a class for expanded clones.

v_gene: TRBV20-1
abundance: -
d_gene: -
j_gene: TRBJ2-7
CDR3aa: CSASPGHATSYEQYF
CDR3nt: TGCAGTGCTAGTCCGGGACACGCCACCTCCTACGAGCAGTACTTC

v_gene: TRBV28
abundance: few
d_gene: -
j_gene: TRBJ1-1
CDR3aa: CASSFKGTNTEAFF
CDR3nt: TGTGCCAGCAGTTTTAAGGGGACGAACACTGAAGCTTTCTTT

v_gene: TRBV29-1
abundance: -
d_gene: -
j_gene: TRBJ2-7
CDR3aa: CSVAVGFYEQYF
CDR3nt: TGCAGCGTTGCCGTAGGCTTCTACGAGCAGTACTTC

v_gene: TRBV7-8
abundance: -
d_gene: TRBD2
j_gene: TRBJ2-5
CDR3aa: CASSVRSGGQETQYF
CDR3nt: TGTGCCAGCAGCGTGAGAAGCGGGGGACAAGAGACCCAGTACTTC

v_gene: TRBV20-1
abundance: -
d_gene: TRBD2
j_gene: TRBJ2-1
CDR3aa: CSALGASGGGNEQFF
CDR3nt: TGCAGTGCCCTCGGGGCTAGCGGGGGTGGAAATGAGCAGTTCTTC

v_gene: TRBV29-1
abundance: -
d_gene: TRBD2
j_gene: TRBJ2-1
CDR3aa: CSVNGLAGGNEQFF
CDR3nt: TGCAGCGTCAACGGACTAGCGGGAGGCAATGAGCAGTTCTTC

v_gene: TRBV30
abundance: few
d_gene: TRBD1
j_gene: TRBJ1-2
CDR3aa: CAWSPTGVGYTF
CDR3nt: TGTGCCTGGAGTCCTACAGGGGTCGGCTACACCTTC

v_gene: TRBV7-8
abundance: -
d_gene: -
j_gene: TRBJ2-5
CDR3aa: CASSLGADPPQETQYF
CDR3nt: TGTGCCAGCAGCTTGGGGGCCGACCCGCCCCAAGAGACCCAGTACTTC

v_gene: TRBV11-2
abundance: -
d_gene: -
j_gene: TRBJ1-4
CDR3aa: CASRNAWDIGGKLFF
CDR3nt: TGTGCCAGCAGAAACGCCTGGGACATTGGGGGAAAACTGTTTTTT

v_gene: TRBV7-4
abundance: -
d_gene: TRBD2
j_gene: TRBJ2-3
CDR3aa: CASSLYVVSGSGDTQYF
CDR3nt: TGTGCCAGCAGCTTGTATGTTGTTAGCGGGAGTGGAGATACGCAGTATTTT

v_gene: TRBV5-1
abundance: -
d_gene: -
j_gene: TRBJ2-1
CDR3aa: CASGFLAASYNEQFF
CDR3nt: TGCGCCAGCGGCTTTCTAGCTGCCTCCTACAATGAGCAGTTCTTC

v_gene: TRBV4-3
abundance: -
d_gene: TRBD1
j_gene: TRBJ2-3
CDR3aa: CASSQEWGRGRDTDTQYF
CDR3nt: TGCGCCAGCAGCCAAGAGTGGGGCAGGGGGCGCGACACAGATACGCAGTATTTT

v_gene: TRBV14
abundance: once
d_gene: -
j_gene: TRBJ1-2
CDR3aa: CASLPGRPNYGYTF
CDR3nt: TGTGCCAGCTTACCGGGCCGACCTAACTATGGCTACACCTTC

v_gene: TRBV6-6
abundance: -
d_gene: TRBD1
j_gene: TRBJ1-2
CDR3aa: CASSLPRTGHGYTF
CDR3nt: TGTGCCAGCAGCCTACCCAGGACAGGCCATGGCTACACCTTC

v_gene: TRBV2
abundance: few
d_gene: -
j_gene: TRBJ2-7
CDR3aa: CASKGGYSYEQYF
CDR3nt: TGTGCCAGCAAAGGGGGTTACTCCTACGAGCAGTACTTC

v_gene: TRBV2
abundance: -
d_gene: -
j_gene: TRBJ2-3
CDR3aa: CASSAAPTTDTQYF
CDR3nt: TGTGCCAGCAGTGCAGCTCCAACCACAGATACGCAGTATTTT

v_gene: TRBV28
abundance: -
d_gene: TRBD1
j_gene: TRBJ1-1
CDR3aa: CRTGPTEAFF
CDR3nt: TGTAGGACAGGGCCCACTGAAGCTTTCTTT

v_gene: TRBV7-2
abundance: -
d_gene: -
j_gene: TRBJ2-7
CDR3aa: CASSLRGTVGYEQYF
CDR3nt: TGTGCCAGCTCCTTGAGGGGGACGGTTGGTTACGAGCAGTACTTC

v_gene: TRBV6-1
abundance: few
d_gene: TRBD1
j_gene: TRBJ1-2
CDR3aa: CASSVDKLDRGYGYTF
CDR3nt: TGTGCCAGCAGTGTGGACAAACTGGACAGGGGCTATGGCTACACCTTC

v_gene: TRBV14
abundance: -
d_gene: -
j_gene: TRBJ2-7
CDR3aa: CASSYNHEQYF
CDR3nt: TGTGCCAGCAGCTATAATCACGAGCAGTACTTC

v_gene: TRBV7-8
abundance: -
d_gene: TRBD1
j_gene: TRBJ1-6
CDR3aa: CATIQGRLSSYNSPLHF
CDR3nt: TGTGCCACCATACAGGGGCGATTGAGCTCCTATAATTCACCCCTCCACTTT

v_gene: TRBV3-1
abundance: -
d_gene: -
j_gene: TRBJ2-3
CDR3aa: CASSQDPTDTDTQYF
CDR3nt: TGTGCCAGCAGCCAAGATCCGACAGACACAGATACGCAGTATTTT

v_gene: TRBV25-1
abundance: -
d_gene: -
j_gene: TRBJ2-7
CDR3aa: CASSTGALPSHEQYF
CDR3nt: TGTGCCAGCAGTACGGGGGCACTACCATCACACGAGCAGTACTTC

v_gene: TRBV3-1
abundance: -
d_gene: -
j_gene: TRBJ1-2
CDR3aa: CASRTAGNYGCTF
CDR3nt: TGTGCCAGCAGGACGGCTGGAAACTATGGCTGCACCTTC

v_gene: TRBV12-3/TRBV12-4
abundance: once
d_gene: TRBD2
j_gene: TRBJ2-5
CDR3aa: CAGSLGLAGETQYF
CDR3nt: TGTGCCGGCAGTCTGGGACTAGCTGGGGAGACCCAGTACTTC

v_gene: TRBV2
abundance: -
d_gene: -
j_gene: TRBJ2-7
CDR3aa: CASSESPGGYEQYF
CDR3nt: TGTGCCAGCAGTGAATCGCCAGGGGGGTACGAGCAGTACTTC

v_gene: TRBV14
abundance: few
d_gene: -
j_gene: TRBJ2-7
CDR3aa: CASSRLGRPYEQYF
CDR3nt: TGTGCCAGCAGCCGTCTGGGCAGACCCTACGAGCAGTACTTC

v_gene: TRBV10-3
abundance: -
d_gene: TRBD2
j_gene: TRBJ2-3
CDR3aa: CAIRSLLAGVADTQYF
CDR3nt: TGTGCCATCAGGTCCCTTCTAGCGGGAGTGGCAGATACGCAGTATTTT

v_gene: TRBV12-3/TRBV12-4
abundance: -
d_gene: TRBD2
j_gene: TRBJ2-1
CDR3aa: CASTAAGSEQFF
CDR3nt: TGTGCCAGCACCGCAGCGGGATCTGAGCAGTTCTTC

v_gene: TRBV12-3/TRBV12-4
abundance: -
d_gene: -
j_gene: TRBJ2-1
CDR3aa: CASTPRVSIYEQFF
CDR3nt: TGTGCCAGCACCCCAAGGGTGAGCATCTATGAGCAGTTCTTC

v_gene: TRBV6-1
abundance: -
d_gene: TRBD2
j_gene: TRBJ2-7
CDR3aa: CASSEGPAGTYELYF
CDR3nt: TGTGCCAGCAGTGAAGGGCCAGCGGGGACGTACGAGCTGTACTTC

v_gene: TRBV6-2/TRBV6-3
abundance: -
d_gene: -
j_gene: TRBJ1-5
CDR3aa: CASGEALGNQPQHF
CDR3nt: TGTGCCAGTGGGGAAGCGTTGGGCAATCAGCCCCAGCATTTT

v_gene: TRBV6-5
abundance: -
d_gene: -
j_gene: TRBJ1-2
CDR3aa: CASTGALSSLNYGYTF
CDR3nt: TGTGCCAGCACAGGGGCTCTCTCCTCGTTAAACTATGGCTACACCTTC

v_gene: TRBV4-1
abundance: few
d_gene: -
j_gene: TRBJ2-1
CDR3aa: CASSHSYDEQFF
CDR3nt: TGCGCCAGCAGCCACTCCTATGATGAGCAGTTCTTC

v_gene: TRBV20-1
abundance: -
d_gene: -
j_gene: TRBJ1-1
CDR3aa: CSARYQEYTEAFF
CDR3nt: TGCAGTGCTAGGTACCAGGAGTACACTGAGGCTTTCTTT

v_gene: TRBV2
abundance: -
d_gene: TRBD2
j_gene: TRBJ2-1
CDR3aa: CASSELAGDEQFF
CDR3nt: TGTGCCAGCAGTGAACTAGCGGGAGATGAGCAGTTCTTC

v_gene: TRBV5-1
abundance: -
d_gene: TRBD2
j_gene: TRBJ2-4
CDR3aa: CASSYGTSGIEQYF
CDR3nt: TGCGCCAGCAGTTACGGGACTAGCGGGATTGAGCAGTACTTC

v_gene: TRBV2
abundance: -
d_gene: TRBD1
j_gene: TRBJ2-1
CDR3aa: CASSEGTASYNEQFF
CDR3nt: TGTGCCAGCAGTGAGGGGACAGCCTCCTACAATGAGCAGTTCTTC

v_gene: TRBV7-9
abundance: -
d_gene: TRBD2
j_gene: TRBJ2-1
CDR3aa: CASSLVISGLYNEQFF
CDR3nt: TGTGCCAGCAGCTTAGTTATTAGCGGGCTCTACAATGAGCAGTTCTTC

v_gene: TRBV20-1
abundance: few
d_gene: -
j_gene: TRBJ2-7
CDR3aa: CSARSLLVSYEQYF
CDR3nt: TGCAGTGCTAGGAGCCTCCTAGTTTCCTACGAGCAGTACTTC

v_gene: TRBV18
abundance: -
d_gene: -
j_gene: TRBJ2-1
CDR3aa: CASSPSGLNEQFF
CDR3nt: TGTGCCAGCTCTCCTTCGGGCTTGAATGAGCAGTTCTTC

v_gene: TRBV20-1
abundance: -
d_gene: -
j_gene: TRBJ2-5
CDR3aa: CSARMGEWYF
CDR3nt: TGCAGTGCTAGAATGGGGGAGTGGTACTTC

v_gene: TRBV25-1
abundance: few
d_gene: -
j_gene: TRBJ2-7
CDR3aa: CASSAIGVKNEQYF
CDR3nt: TGTGCCAGCAGTGCTATAGGGGTGAAGAACGAGCAGTACTTC

v_gene: TRBV5-1
abundance: few
d_gene: TRBD1
j_gene: TRBJ2-1
CDR3aa: CASSGGTGSSYNEQFF
CDR3nt: TGCGCCAGCAGTGGCGGGACAGGTAGCTCCTACAATGAGCAGTTCTTC

v_gene: TRBV12-3/TRBV12-4
abundance: -
d_gene: -
j_gene: TRBJ2-5
CDR3aa: CASNKYQETQYF
CDR3nt: TGTGCCAGCAATAAGTACCAAGAGACCCAGTACTTC